This T cell receptor (beta chain) was recovered during a study of cytomegalovirus exposure and HLA in healthy donors. Whole-study results and caveats: Cytomegalovirus status was reportedly diagnosed by the classifier with high sensitivity and specificity.

TCRdb keeps only in-frame clones here, not all; method: immunoSEQ multiplex PCR. The table lists 250,000 to 300,000 clones, 90% of them singletons. As to this clone: Its antigen is unidentified.

This CDR3 has 13 residues. CDR1 and CDR2 (germline): KGHSH, LQKENI. V was trimmed by 0 bases and J by 10 bases, leaving 10 bases between them. Separation from the 666-subject first cohort characterized the roughly 120-subject validation cohort, to which the donors belonged. This chain uses TRBV18 with TRBJ2-1, with TRBD2 as a possible D gene (6 bases). This clonotype was sampled from a woman between 18 and 30 years old in good health and CMV-seronegative. Sequencing was done on a sample of PBMCs. CDR3 coding DNA: TGTGCCAGCTCACCACCTCAAGGAGGGGAGCAGTTCTTC. Its protein is CASSPPQGGEQFF.